The sequence of this T cell receptor (beta chain) was determined in a study of cytomegalovirus exposure and HLA in healthy donors. It was with 60 Vbeta and 13 Jbeta primers that the PCR ran. Libraries were prepared by immunoSEQ multiplex PCR; TCRdb keeps only in-frame clonotypes and omits some of them. This table holds 140,000 to 150,000 clones, roughly 73% found once. The V gene lost 4 bases and the J gene lost 2 bases, with 18 bases spanning the gap. The CDR3 is 16 residues long. The J gene is TRBJ2-7, the V gene TRBV6-7; possible D gene TRBD1, 6 bases. TRBV6-7 is classed as an ORF, of uncertain function. The material sequenced was PBMCs. This TCR came from a woman aged 18-29 years in good health and CMV-seronegative. CDR3 sequence reads: CASSCTRAGDPYEQYF. CDR3 nucleotide sequence: TGTGCCAGCAGTTGCACTAGGGCAGGGGACCCCTACGAGCAGTACTTC.